Listed below are T cell receptor beta chains from one sample, sequenced in a study of beta chain features in type 1 diabetes. Method: immunoSEQ multiplex PCR; TCRdb's copy keeps in-frame clones and lacks some. Of some 350,000 clones listed, around 10% are singletons. The specimen sequenced was central memory CD4+ T cells from blood. The receptors were sampled from a man aged 30 to 45 with type 1 diabetes. The conserved cysteine and the conserved F or W are not part of the CDR3 here. Size is omitted from some rows. Given values are once, few, many or a class for expanded clones.

few | TRBV7-9 | ASSWTPREFPEQY
many | TRBV27 | ASSLLGNTEAF
few | TRBV5-1 | ASSLQGAVAGANVLT
many | TRBV21-1 | ASICPGPKSSYEQY
- | TRBV5-4 | ASSLARSSRADRNTEAF
few | TRBV5-6 | ASSLLTGDNEKLF
many | TRBV10-1 | ASSPGGGQPQH
few | TRBV2 | ASSSGQGTEAF
many | TRBV2 | ASGPIETQY
few | TRBV18 | ASSPGTPRGYGYT
- | TRBV18 | ASSSGFQETQY
- | TRBV29-1 | SVEDRRAAYNEQF
few | TRBV7-2 | ASSLWGNSGANVLT
once | TRBV2 | ASRTGLNQPQH
- | TRBV29-1 | SVTTGPGQPQH
- | TRBV27 | ASSRRRTDTQY
few | TRBV6-1 | ASRPGTSNNYGYT
- | TRBV5-6 | ASSLLWENTEAF
- | TRBV5-1 | ASSSGLAGGFLNNEQF
few | TRBV15 | ATSRDYRTAPGKSSYNEQF
many | TRBV6-6 | ASSREKHGYT
many | TRBV21-1 | ASSRDRGPDTEAF
- | TRBV5-4 | ASSHGSRSYEQY
few | TRBV25-1 | ASQAPGTEAF
many | TRBV7-8 | ASSLMEGGTEAF
few | TRBV10-1 | ASSTGGHYEQY
few | TRBV6-6 | ASSRYQGSQY
- | TRBV6-5 | ASRRGTSGIYEQY
few | TRBV5-4 | ASSQDWWTNTGELF
few | TRBV14 | ASSHLGSPGETQY
few | TRBV5-6 | ASSLARLENTEAF
once | TRBV11-2 | ASSLDIPPYEQY
many | TRBV18 | ASSPGGDTEAF
- | TRBV7-2 | ASSLRIDTEAF
few | TRBV5-4 | ASSSLRTTEAF
few | TRBV5-1 | ASSLSGVVEQF
- | TRBV27 | ASSSTRGGNEQF
few | TRBV7-3 | ASSLNRVMSYEQY
once | TRBV29-1 | SVSTGSGTDTQY
- | TRBV6-6 | ASRFPGPEYEQY